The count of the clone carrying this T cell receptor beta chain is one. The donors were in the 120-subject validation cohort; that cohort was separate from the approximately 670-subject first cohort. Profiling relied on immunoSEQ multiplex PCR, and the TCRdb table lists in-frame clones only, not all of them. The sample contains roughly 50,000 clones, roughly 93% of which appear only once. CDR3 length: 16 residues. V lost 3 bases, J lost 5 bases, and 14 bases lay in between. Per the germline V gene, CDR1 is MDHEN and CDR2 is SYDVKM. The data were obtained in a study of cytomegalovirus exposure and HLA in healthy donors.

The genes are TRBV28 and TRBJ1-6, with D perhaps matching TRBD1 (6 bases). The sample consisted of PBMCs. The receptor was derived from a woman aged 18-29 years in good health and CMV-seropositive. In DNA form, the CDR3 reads TGTGCCAGCAGTTTCTTGTCGGGACACCATAATTCACCCCTCCACTTT. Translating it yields CASSFLSGHHNSPLHF.